This TCR beta chain was identified in a study of ipilimumab plus nivolumab after autologous stem cell transplantation. Whole-study results and caveats: Authors suggest TCR repertoire, Treg phenotype and gut microbiota support further study.

The table came from immunoSEQ multiplex PCR; TCRdb's copy has only in-frame clones and leaves some out. Altogether 43,000 or so clones are present, about 88% being singletons, with the ten largest covering approximately 0.87%. Ipilimumab, 1 mg/kg, started 14 to 28 days after autologous transplant. This CDR3 region has 13 residues. Trimming left V 4 bases short and J 3 bases short, with 8 bases between. Germline CDR1 MNHNY, CDR2 SVGAGI (reference sequence). To note about this clone: What it binds is not known.

The clonotype originates from a male donor with multiple myeloma. The chain carries TRBV6-6 and TRBJ2-3; unclear D gene. The sequences come from PBMCs, collected in a trial of ipilimumab plus nivolumab as post-transplant consolidation. The DNA for the CDR3 is TGTGCCAGCAGTTTCCACGCGACAGATACGCAGTATTTT. This encodes CASSFHATDTQYF.